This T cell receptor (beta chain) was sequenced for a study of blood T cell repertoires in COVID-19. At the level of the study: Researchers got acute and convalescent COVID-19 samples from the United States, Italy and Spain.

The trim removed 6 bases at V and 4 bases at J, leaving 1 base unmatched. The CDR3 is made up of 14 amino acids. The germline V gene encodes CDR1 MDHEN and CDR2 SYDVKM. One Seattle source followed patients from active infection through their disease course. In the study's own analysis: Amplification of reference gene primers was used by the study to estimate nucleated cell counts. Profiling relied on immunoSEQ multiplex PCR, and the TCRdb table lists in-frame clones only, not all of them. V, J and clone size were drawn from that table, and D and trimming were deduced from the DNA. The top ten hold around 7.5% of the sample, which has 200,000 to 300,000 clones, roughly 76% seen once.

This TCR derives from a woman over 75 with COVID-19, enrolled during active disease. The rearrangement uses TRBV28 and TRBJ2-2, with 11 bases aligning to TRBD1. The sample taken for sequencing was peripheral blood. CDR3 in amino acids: CASRGTGGTGELFF. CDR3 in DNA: TGTGCCAGCAGGGGGACAGGGGGCACCGGGGAGCTGTTTTTT.